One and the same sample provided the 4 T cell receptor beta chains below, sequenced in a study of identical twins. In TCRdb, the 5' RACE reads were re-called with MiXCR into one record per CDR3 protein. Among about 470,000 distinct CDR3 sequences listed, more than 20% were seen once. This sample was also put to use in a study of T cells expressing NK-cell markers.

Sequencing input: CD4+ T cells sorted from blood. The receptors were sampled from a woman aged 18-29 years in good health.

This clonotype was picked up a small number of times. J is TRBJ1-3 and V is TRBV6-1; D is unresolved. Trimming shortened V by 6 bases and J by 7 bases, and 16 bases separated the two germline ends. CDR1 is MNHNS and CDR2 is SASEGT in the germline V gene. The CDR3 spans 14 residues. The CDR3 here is CASSRDITKNTIYF. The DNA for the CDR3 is TGTGCCAGCAGCCGCGACATAACGAAGAACACCATATATTTT.

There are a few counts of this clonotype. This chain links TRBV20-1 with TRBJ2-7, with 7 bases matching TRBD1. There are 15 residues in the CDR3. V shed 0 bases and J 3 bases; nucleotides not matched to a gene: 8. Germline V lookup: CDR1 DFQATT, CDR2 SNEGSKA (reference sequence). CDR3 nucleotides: TGCAGTGCTAGAGATCCAACAGGGGTTAACTACGAGCAGTACTTC. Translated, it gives CSARDPTGVNYEQYF.

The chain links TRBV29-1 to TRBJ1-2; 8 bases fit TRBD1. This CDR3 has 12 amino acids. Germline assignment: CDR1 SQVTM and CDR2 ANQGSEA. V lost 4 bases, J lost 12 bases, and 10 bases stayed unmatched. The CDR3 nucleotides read TGCAGCGTTGGAGGACAGGGATTTTACCACACCTTC. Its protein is CSVGGQGFYHTF.

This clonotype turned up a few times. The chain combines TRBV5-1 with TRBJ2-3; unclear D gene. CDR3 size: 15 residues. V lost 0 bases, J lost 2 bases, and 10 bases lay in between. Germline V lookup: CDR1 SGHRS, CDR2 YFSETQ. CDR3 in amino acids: CASSLDTANTDTQYF. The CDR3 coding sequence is TGCGCCAGCAGCTTGGACACAGCTAACACAGATACGCAGTATTTT. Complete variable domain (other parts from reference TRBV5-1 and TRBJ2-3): KAGVTQTPRYLIKTRGQQVTLSCSPISGHRSVSWYQQTPGQGLQFLFEYFSETQRNKGNFPGRFSGRQFSNSRSEMNVSTLELGDSALYLCASSLDTANTDTQYFGPGTRLTVL.